This entry is about one T cell receptor beta chain. No antigen is known for it. Researchers ran the PCR with 60 Vbeta and 13 Jbeta primers. This table comes from immunoSEQ multiplex PCR, and its TCRdb copy is limited to in-frame clones, with some not included. Of 95,000 to 150,000 clones listed, under 80% were seen once; the top ten hold approximately 13%. Germline V gives CDR1 SGHTA, CDR2 FQGNSA. The CDR3 length is 18 residues. The trim removed 4 bases at V and 1 base at J, leaving 12 bases unmatched. The data originate from a study of cytomegalovirus exposure and HLA in healthy donors. Study conclusions and caveats: Fewer N-insertions than the roughly 670-donor mean were reportedly shown by an Asian-associated ancestry cluster in a later analysis. Highest at DRB1 and lowest at HLA-C, TCR association rates differed among HLA loci in a later analysis.

The rearrangement uses TRBV7-2 and TRBJ2-3, with 9 bases aligning to TRBD1. The source of this sequence is a woman aged 55-69 years in good health and CMV-seropositive. The sample consisted of PBMCs. The CDR3 DNA follows: TGTGCCAGCAGCTCCCCCGGGACAGGGAACCCCCGCACAGATACGCAGTATTTT. Translating it yields CASSSPGTGNPRTDTQYF.